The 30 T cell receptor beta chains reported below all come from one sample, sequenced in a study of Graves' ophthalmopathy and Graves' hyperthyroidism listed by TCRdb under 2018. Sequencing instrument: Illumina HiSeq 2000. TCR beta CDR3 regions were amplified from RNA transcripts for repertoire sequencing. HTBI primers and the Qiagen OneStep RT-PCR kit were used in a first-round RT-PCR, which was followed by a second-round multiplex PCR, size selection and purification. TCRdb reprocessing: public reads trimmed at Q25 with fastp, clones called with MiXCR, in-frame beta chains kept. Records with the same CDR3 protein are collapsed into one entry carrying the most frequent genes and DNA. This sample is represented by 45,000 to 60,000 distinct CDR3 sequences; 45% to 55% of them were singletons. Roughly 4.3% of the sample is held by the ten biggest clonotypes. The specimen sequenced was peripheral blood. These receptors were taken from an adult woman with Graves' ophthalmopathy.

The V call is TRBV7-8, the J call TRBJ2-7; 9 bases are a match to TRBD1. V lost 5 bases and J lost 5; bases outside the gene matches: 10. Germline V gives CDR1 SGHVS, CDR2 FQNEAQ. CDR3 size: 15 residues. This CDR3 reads CASSPGGTGCHEQYF. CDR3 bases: TGTGCCAGCAGCCCCGGTGGGACAGGGTGCCACGAGCAGTACTTC.

CDR3: CASSPRVGYGYTF. In DNA, the CDR3 is TGTGCCAGCAGCCCCAGGGTGGGCTATGGCTACACCTTC. The chain couples TRBV5-4 to TRBJ1-2; D possibly corresponds to TRBD1 (5 bases). Looked up from germline, CDR1 is SGHNT and CDR2 is YYREEE (reference sequence). V was trimmed by 4 bases and J by 4 bases, leaving 11 bases between them. This CDR3 is built from 13 residues. The variable domain in full, completed from reference TRBV5-4 and TRBJ1-2, reads ETGVTQSPTHLIKTRGQQVTLRCSSQSGHNTVSWYQQALGQGPQFIFQYYREEENGRGNFPPRFSGLQFPNYSSELNVNALELDDSALYLCASSPRVGYGYTFGSGTRLTVV.

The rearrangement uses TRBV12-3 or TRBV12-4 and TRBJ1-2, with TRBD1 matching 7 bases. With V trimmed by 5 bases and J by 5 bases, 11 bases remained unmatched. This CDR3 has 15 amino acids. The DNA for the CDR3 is TGTGCCAGCAGTACCCGGGGGACAGCGCTTTATGGCTACACCTTC. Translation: CASSTRGTALYGYTF.

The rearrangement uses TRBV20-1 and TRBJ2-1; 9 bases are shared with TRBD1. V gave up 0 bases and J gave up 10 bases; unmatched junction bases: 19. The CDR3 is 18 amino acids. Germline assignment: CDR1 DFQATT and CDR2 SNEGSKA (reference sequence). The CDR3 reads CSARDPNVKTGQGDEQFF. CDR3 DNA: TGCAGTGCTAGAGATCCAAATGTGAAGACGGGACAGGGCGACGAGCAGTTCTTC.

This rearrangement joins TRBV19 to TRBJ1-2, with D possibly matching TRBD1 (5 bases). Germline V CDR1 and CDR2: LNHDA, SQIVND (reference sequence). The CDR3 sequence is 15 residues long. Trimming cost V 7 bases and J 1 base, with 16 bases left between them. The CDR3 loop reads CASIPGWGGNYGYTF. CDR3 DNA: TGTGCCAGTATCCCCGGATGGGGGGGTAACTATGGCTACACCTTC. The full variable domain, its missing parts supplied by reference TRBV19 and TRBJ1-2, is DGGITQSPKYLFRKEGQNVTLSCEQNLNHDAMYWYRQDPGQGLRLIYYSQIVNDFQKGDIAEGYSVSREKKESFPLTVTSAQKNPTAFYLCASIPGWGGNYGYTFGSGTRLTVV.

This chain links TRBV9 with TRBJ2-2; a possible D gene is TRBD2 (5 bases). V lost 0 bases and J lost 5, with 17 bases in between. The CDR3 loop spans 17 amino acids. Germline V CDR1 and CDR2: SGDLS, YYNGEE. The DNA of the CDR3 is TGTGCCAGCAGCGTAGGCTCTAGCAGGAGAAAGACCGGGGAGCTGTTTTTT. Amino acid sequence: CASSVGSSRRKTGELFF.

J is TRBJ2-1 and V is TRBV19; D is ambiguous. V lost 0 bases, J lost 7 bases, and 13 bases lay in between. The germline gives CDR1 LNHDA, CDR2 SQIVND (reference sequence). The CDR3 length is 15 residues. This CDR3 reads CASSIDGQLYNEQFF. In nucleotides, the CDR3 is TGTGCCAGTAGTATAGATGGCCAATTATATAATGAGCAGTTCTTC. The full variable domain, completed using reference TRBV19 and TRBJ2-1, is DGGITQSPKYLFRKEGQNVTLSCEQNLNHDAMYWYRQDPGQGLRLIYYSQIVNDFQKGDIAEGYSVSREKKESFPLTVTSAQKNPTAFYLCASSIDGQLYNEQFFGPGTRLTVL.

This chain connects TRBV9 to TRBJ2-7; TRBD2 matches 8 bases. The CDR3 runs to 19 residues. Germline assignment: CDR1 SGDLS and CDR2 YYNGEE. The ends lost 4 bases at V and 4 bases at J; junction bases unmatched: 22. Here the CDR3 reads CASSTTPGRTSRLLYEQYF. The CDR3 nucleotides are TGTGCCAGCAGCACAACCCCGGGGAGGACTAGCCGACTACTTTACGAGCAGTACTTC.

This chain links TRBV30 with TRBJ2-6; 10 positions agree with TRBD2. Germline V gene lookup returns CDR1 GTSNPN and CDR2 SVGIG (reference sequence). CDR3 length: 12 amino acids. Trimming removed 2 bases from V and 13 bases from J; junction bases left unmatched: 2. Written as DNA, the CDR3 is TGTGCCTGGAGTAGGGGACTAGCGGTCCTGACTTTC. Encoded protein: CAWSRGLAVLTF.

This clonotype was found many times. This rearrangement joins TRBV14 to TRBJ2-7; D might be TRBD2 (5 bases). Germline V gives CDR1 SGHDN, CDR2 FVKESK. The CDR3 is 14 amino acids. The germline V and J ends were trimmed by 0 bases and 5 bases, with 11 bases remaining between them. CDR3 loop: CASSQDRSRDEQYF. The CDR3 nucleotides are TGTGCCAGCAGCCAAGATCGGTCGCGGGACGAGCAGTACTTC.

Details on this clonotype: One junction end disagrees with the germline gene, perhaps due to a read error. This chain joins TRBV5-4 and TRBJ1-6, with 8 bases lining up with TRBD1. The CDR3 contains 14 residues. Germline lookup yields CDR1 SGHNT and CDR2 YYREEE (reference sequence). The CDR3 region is CASSLGTGYSPLHF. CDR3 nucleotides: TGTGCCAGCAGCTTGGGGACAGGGTATTCACCCCTCCATTTT.

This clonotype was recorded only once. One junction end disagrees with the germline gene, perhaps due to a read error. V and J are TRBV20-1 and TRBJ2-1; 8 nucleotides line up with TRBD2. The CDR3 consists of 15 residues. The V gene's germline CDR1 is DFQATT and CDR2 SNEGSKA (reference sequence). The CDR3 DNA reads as TGCGGTGCTGAGGGTGGGACTAGGGGCTACAATGAGCAGTTCTTC. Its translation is CGAEGGTRGYNEQFF.

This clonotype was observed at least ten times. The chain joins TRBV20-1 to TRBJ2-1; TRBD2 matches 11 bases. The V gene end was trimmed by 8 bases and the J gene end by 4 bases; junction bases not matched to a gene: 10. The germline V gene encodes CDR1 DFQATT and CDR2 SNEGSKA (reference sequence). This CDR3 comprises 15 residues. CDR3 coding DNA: TGCAGTCCGAAGACCGGGACTAGCGGTTACAATGAGCAGTTCTTC. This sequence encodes CSPKTGTSGYNEQFF.

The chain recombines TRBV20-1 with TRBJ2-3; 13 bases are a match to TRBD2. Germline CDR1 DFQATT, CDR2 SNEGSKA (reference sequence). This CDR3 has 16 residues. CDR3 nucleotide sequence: TGCAGCGGTAAGGGAACTAGCGGGAGGGCCGCAGATACGCAGTATTTT. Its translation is CSGKGTSGRAADTQYF.

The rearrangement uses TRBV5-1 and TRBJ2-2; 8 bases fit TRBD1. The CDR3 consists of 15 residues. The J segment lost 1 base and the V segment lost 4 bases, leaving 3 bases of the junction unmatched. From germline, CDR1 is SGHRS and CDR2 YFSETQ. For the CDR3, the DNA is TGCGCCAGCAGCCGGACAGGGATGAACACCGGGGAGCTGTTTTTT. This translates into CASSRTGMNTGELFF.

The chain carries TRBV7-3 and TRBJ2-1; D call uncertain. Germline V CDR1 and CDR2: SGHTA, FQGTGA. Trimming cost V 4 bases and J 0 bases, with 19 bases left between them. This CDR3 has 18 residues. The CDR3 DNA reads TGTGCCAGCAGCTCCCGTCATGAGTCTTTCAGCTCCTACAATGAGCAGTTCTTC. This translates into CASSSRHESFSSYNEQFF.

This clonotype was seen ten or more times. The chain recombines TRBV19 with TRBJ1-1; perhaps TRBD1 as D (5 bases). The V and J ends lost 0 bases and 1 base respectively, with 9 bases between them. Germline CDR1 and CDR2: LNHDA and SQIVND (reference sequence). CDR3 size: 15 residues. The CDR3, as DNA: TGTGCCAGTAGTATAGAGGGACGGAAGAACACTGAAGCTTTCTTT. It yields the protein CASSIEGRKNTEAFF.

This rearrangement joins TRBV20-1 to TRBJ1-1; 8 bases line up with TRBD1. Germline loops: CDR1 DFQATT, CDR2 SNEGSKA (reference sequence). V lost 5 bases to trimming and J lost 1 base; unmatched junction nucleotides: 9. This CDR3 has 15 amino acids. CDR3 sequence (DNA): TGCAGTGCTCCCATCACCGGGACAGGGAACACTGAAGCTTTCTTT. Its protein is CSAPITGTGNTEAFF.

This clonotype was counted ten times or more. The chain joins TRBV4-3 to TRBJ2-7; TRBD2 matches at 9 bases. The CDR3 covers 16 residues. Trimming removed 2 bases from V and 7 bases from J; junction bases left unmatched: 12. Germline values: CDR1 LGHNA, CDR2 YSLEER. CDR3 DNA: TGCGCCAGCAGCCAATCTGCCTTAGCGGGAGTATGGGAGCAGTACTTC. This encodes CASSQSALAGVWEQYF.

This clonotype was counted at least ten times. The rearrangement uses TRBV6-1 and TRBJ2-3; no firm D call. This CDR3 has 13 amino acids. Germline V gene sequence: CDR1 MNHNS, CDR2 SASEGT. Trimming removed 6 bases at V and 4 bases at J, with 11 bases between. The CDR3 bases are TGTGCCAGCAGATTCGACGGCGCAGATACGCAGTATTTT. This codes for CASRFDGADTQYF.

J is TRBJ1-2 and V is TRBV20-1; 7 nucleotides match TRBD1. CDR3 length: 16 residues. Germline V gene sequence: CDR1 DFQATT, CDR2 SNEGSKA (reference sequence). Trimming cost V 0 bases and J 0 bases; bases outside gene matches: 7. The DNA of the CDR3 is TGCAGTGCTAGAGACTACGGGACAGCAGCTAACTATGGCTACACCTTC. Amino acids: CSARDYGTAANYGYTF.

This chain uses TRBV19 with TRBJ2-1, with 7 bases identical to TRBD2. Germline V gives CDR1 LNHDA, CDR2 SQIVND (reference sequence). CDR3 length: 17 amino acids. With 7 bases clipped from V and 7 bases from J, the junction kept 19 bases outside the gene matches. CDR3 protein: CASIRTSSGESRNEQFF. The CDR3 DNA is TGTGCCAGTATCAGGACTAGTTCGGGGGAGAGCAGGAATGAGCAGTTCTTC. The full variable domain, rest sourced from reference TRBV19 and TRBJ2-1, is DGGITQSPKYLFRKEGQNVTLSCEQNLNHDAMYWYRQDPGQGLRLIYYSQIVNDFQKGDIAEGYSVSREKKESFPLTVTSAQKNPTAFYLCASIRTSSGESRNEQFFGPGTRLTVL.

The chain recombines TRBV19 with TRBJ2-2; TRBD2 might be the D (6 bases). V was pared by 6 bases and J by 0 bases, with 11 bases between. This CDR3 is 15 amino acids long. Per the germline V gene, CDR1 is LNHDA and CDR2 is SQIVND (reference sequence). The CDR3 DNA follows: TGTGCCAGTAGCGTCGGGAGCGCGAACACCGGGGAGCTGTTTTTT. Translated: CASSVGSANTGELFF.

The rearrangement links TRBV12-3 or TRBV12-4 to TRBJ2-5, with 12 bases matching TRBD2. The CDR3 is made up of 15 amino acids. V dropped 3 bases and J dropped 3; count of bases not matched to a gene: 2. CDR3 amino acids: CASSLASGREETQYF. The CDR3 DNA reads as TGTGCCAGCAGTTTGGCTAGCGGGAGGGAAGAGACCCAGTACTTC.

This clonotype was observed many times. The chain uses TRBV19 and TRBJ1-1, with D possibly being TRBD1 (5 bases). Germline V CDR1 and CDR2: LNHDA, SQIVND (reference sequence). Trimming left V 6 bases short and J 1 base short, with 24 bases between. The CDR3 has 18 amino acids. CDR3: CASSPGFGRENSNTEAFF. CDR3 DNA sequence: TGTGCCAGTAGCCCGGGATTCGGCAGGGAAAACTCGAACACTGAAGCTTTCTTT.

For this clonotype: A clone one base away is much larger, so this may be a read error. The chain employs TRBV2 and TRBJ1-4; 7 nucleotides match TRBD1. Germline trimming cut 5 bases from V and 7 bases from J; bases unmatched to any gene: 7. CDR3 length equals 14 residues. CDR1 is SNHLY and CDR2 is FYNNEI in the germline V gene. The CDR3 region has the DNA TGTGCCAGCAGTCAGGGACAGCTTAGTGAAAAACTGTTTTTT. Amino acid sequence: CASSQGQLSEKLFF.

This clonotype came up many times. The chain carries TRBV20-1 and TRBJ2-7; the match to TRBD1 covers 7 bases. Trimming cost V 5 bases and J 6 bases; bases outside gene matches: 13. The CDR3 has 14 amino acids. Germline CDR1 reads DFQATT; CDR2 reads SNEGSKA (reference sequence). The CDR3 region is CSAPDRVRAVEQYF. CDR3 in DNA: TGCAGTGCTCCCGACAGGGTCCGTGCGGTCGAGCAGTACTTC.

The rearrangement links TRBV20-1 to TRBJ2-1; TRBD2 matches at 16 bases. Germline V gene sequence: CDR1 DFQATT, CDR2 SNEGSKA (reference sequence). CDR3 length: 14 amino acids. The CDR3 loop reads CRGTGTSGRGEQFF. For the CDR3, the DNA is TGCAGAGGCACCGGGACTAGCGGGAGGGGTGAGCAGTTCTTC.

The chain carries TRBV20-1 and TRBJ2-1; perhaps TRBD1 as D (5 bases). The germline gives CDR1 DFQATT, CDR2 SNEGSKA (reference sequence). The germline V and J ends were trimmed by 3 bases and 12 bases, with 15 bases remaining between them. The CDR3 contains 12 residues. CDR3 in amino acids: CSARPTENTQFF. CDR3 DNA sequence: TGCAGTGCTAGGCCGACAGAAAATACGCAGTTCTTC.

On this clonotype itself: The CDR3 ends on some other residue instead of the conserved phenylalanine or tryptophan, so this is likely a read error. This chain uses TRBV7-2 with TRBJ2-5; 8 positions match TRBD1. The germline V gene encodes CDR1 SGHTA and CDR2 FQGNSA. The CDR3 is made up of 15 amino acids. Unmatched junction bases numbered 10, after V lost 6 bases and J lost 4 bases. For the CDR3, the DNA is TGTGCCAGCAGTCGAGCACAGGGACAGGCAGAGACCCAGTACTAC. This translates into CASSRAQGQAETQYY.